Included here is one T cell receptor beta chain sequence, with context. The CDR3 is 18 residues long. V dropped 5 bases and J dropped 2; count of bases not matched to a gene: 11. CDR1 and CDR2 (germline): SGHTA, FQGNSA. The entry originates in a study of blood T cell repertoires in COVID-19. On the study more broadly: Acute-phase and convalescent COVID-19 samples originated in the United States, Italy and Spain.

Seattle patients were enrolled while actively infected and followed longitudinally. The repertoire was sequenced with immunoSEQ multiplex PCR; TCRdb's copy has only in-frame clones and lacks some. The sample records about 210,000 clones, more than 75% being singletons. Material: peripheral blood. The clonotype comes from a woman aged 55 to 70 with COVID-19, enrolled during active disease. The chain combines TRBV7-2 with TRBJ2-7, with TRBD2 matching over 14 bases. The CDR3 is CASSKGTSGGFNPYEQYF. In nucleotides, the CDR3 is TGTGCCAGCAGCAAAGGGACTAGCGGGGGATTCAATCCCTACGAGCAGTACTTC.